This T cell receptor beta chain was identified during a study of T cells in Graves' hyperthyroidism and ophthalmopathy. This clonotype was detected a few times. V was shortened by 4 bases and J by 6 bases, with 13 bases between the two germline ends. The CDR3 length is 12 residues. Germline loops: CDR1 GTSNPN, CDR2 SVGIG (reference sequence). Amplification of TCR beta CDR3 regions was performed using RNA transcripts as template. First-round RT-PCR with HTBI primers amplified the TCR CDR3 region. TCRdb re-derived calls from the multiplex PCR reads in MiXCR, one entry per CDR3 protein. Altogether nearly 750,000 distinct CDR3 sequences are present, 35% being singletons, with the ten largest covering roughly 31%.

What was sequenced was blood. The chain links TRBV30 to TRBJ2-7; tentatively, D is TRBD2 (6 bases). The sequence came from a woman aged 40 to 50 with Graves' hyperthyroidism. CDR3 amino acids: CAWNGGSGEQYF. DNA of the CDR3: TGTGCCTGGAACGGGGGTTCCGGCGAGCAGTACTTC.